The next 7 T cell receptor beta chains were all read from a single sample in a study of blood T cell repertoires in COVID-19 (dated by TCRdb to 2018 to 2021). Libraries were made using the immunoSEQ multiplex PCR assay. TCRdb provides this immuneACCESS table in a form limited to in-frame rearrangements. Some clones are lacking; in checked studies, under half of them reflect an unresolved V gene, and why the rest are absent is not known. The sample includes about 100,000 clones, with more than 80% observed a single time. Under 5.5% of the sample is held by the ten biggest clonotypes. Sequenced input: peripheral blood. Receptors originate from a man between 40 and 49 years old with active or convalescent COVID-19.

The V gene is TRBV4-1, the J gene TRBJ1-1, with TRBD1 as a possible D gene (6 bases). The V and J ends lost 1 base and 0 bases respectively, with 15 bases between them. This CDR3 is built from 17 residues. In germline, CDR1 is MGHRA, CDR2 YSYEKL. The chain's CDR3 is CASSQASGAGLNTEAFF. In DNA, the CDR3 is TGCGCCAGCAGCCAAGCCTCAGGGGCCGGGCTGAACACTGAAGCTTTCTTT.

J is TRBJ2-5 and V is TRBV7-9; maybe TRBD2 (6 bases). CDR3 length: 14 residues. Per germline, CDR1 SEHNR and CDR2 FQNEAQ (reference sequence). V was shortened by 7 bases and J by 0 bases, with 12 bases between the two germline ends. CDR3 sequence: CASTAAGDQETQYF. The DNA of the CDR3 is TGTGCCAGCACCGCAGCGGGCGACCAAGAGACCCAGTACTTC.

This chain joins TRBV28 and TRBJ1-2; tentative D call: TRBD1 (5 bases). V was pared by 5 bases and J by 6 bases, with 13 bases between. Germline V CDR1 and CDR2: MDHEN, SYDVKM. The CDR3 contains 13 residues. The CDR3 region is CASSPRTINGYTF. DNA of the CDR3: TGTGCCAGCAGTCCACGGACAATAAATGGCTACACCTTC.

The CDR3 loop reads CATGWGLYEQYF. The CDR3 nucleotides read TGTGCCACCGGGTGGGGCCTCTACGAGCAGTACTTC. The chain carries TRBV28 and TRBJ2-7, with D possibly TRBD1 on 5 matching bases. The V end lost 10 bases, the J end lost 3 bases, and 13 bases lay between the germline ends. CDR3 size: 12 residues. The germline gives CDR1 MDHEN, CDR2 SYDVKM.

The genes are TRBV4-3 and TRBJ1-1, with a tentative D call TRBD1 (6 bases). Germline assignment: CDR1 LGHNA and CDR2 YSLEER. V dropped 0 bases and J dropped 1 base, with 15 bases sitting between them. This CDR3 has 17 residues. The DNA for the CDR3 is TGCGCCAGCAGCCAAGAAGGAGCAGGGGCTAGGAACACTGAAGCTTTCTTT. The encoded protein is CASSQEGAGARNTEAFF.

The rearrangement uses TRBV7-9 and TRBJ2-2, with D possibly TRBD2 on 6 matching bases. V lost 6 bases and J 6 bases, leaving 17 bases between the germline ends. The CDR3 is 15 amino acids. Looked up from germline, CDR1 is SEHNR and CDR2 is FQNEAQ (reference sequence). The CDR3 is CASSGGAIISGELFF. The CDR3 nucleotides read TGTGCCAGCAGTGGCGGGGCCATTATATCCGGGGAGCTGTTTTTT.

This clone was seen once. The chain joins TRBV10-3 to TRBJ2-7; 8 nucleotides line up with TRBD1. The ends lost 3 bases at V and 6 bases at J; junction bases unmatched: 10. Per germline, CDR1 ENHRY and CDR2 SYGVKD. The CDR3 is made up of 15 amino acids. The DNA for the CDR3 is TGTGCCATCAGTGACCAGGGGGCAGGCGTGGGCGAGCAGTACTTC. Its translation is CAISDQGAGVGEQYF.